This paragraph covers one T cell receptor beta chain sequence. What it recognizes is unknown. The sample is drawn from a study of cytomegalovirus exposure and HLA in healthy donors. Study-wide results and limits: As a later analysis revealed, most CMV-associated TCR beta chains appeared HLA-restricted. A later look showed TCR association rates differing by HLA locus, highest for DRB1 and lowest for HLA-C.

With 60 Vbeta and 13 Jbeta primers, the PCR was carried out. Assay used: immunoSEQ multiplex PCR; TCRdb lists only in-frame clones, some missing. Of roughly 160,000 clones listed, 80% to 85% are singletons. Sequencing input: PBMCs. The receptor comes from a male donor in good health and CMV-seronegative.

CDR3 in DNA: TGCGCCAGCAGCTTGGGGGGGGGTGCTGGGGCCAACGTCCTGACTTTC. Its protein is CASSLGGGAGANVLTF. The gene calls are TRBV5-1 and TRBJ2-6; 7 bases align to TRBD2. The germline gives CDR1 SGHRS, CDR2 YFSETQ. V trimming: 0 bases; J trimming: 2 bases; junction bases outside the gene matches: 2. This CDR3 comprises 16 residues.